This TCR beta chain was obtained from a study of control samples from healthy donors and cancer patients. Sequenced by immunoSEQ multiplex PCR; TCRdb stores in-frame clones only, minus some. Here the sample spans some 82,000 clones, around 83% being singletons. Germline V gives CDR1 SGHAT, CDR2 FQNNGV. V lost 2 bases and J lost 5, with 19 bases in between. The CDR3 is 17 residues long. The chain is built from TRBV11-2 and TRBJ1-5, with a possible D match to TRBD1 (5 bases). The sample taken for sequencing was PBMCs. The origin of this receptor is a man in his sixties with head and neck cancer. CDR3 loop: CASSLLPGRRPDQPQHF. The CDR3 DNA sequence: TGTGCCAGCAGCTTACTTCCAGGGCGTCGCCCGGATCAGCCCCAGCATTTT.